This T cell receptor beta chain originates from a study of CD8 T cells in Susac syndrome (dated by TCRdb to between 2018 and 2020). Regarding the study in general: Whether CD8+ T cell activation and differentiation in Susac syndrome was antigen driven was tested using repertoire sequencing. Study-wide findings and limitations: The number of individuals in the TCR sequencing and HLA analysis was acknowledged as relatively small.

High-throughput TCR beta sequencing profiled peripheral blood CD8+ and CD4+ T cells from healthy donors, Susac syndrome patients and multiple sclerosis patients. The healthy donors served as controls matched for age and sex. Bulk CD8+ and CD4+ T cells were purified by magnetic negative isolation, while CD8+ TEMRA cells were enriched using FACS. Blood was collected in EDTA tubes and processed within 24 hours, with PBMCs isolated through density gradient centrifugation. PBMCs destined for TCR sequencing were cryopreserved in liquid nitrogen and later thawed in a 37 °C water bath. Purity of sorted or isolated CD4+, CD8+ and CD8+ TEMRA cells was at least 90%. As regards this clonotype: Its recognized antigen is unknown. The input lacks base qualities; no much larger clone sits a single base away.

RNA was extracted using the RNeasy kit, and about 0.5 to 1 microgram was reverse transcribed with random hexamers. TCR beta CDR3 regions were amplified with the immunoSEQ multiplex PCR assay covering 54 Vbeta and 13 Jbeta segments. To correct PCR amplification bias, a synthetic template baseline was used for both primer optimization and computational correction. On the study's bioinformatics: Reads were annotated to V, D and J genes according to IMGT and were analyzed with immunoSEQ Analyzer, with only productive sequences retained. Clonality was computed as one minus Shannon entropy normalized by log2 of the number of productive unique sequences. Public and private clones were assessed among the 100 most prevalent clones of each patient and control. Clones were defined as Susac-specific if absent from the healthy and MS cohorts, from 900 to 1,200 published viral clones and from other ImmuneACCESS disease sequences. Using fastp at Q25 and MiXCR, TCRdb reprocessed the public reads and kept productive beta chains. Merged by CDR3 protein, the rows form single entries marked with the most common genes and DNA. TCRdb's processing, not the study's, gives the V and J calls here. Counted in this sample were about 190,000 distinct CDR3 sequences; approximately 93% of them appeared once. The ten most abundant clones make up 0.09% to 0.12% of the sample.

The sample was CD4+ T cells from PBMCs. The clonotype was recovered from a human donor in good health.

The encoded CDR3 is CASSLTGGPFQPQHF. The sequenced DNA: TGCGCCAGCAGCCTTACAGGGGGACCATTCCAGCCCCAGCATTTT. In this chain, TRBV4-3 is recombined with TRBJ1-5; the junction holds 8 bases that match TRBD1. After removal of 4 bases from V and 7 bases from J, the junction retains 9 bases not matched to a gene. CDR1 and CDR2 (LGHNA, YSLEER) derive from the germline V gene. The CDR3 starts with the cysteine, ends with the phenylalanine, and has 15 residues. Kept here is only the CDR3 DNA, which spans 45 bases and is read in frame from base 1.